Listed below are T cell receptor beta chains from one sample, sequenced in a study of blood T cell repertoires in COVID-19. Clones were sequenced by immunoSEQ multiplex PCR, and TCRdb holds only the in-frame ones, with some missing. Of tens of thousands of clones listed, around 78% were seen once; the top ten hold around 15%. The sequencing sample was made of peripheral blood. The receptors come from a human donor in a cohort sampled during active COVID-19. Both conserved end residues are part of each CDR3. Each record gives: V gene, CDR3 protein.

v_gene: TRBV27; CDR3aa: CASSFIVGYEQYF
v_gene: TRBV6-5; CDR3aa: CASRQDYTPSYEQYF
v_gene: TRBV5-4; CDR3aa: CASSSFSGSSYNEQFF
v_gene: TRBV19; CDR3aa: CASSMGPETQYF
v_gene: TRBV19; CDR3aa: CASNPLGVGANVLTF
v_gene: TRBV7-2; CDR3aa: CASSPGGQGGKKLFF
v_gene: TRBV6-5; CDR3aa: CATLWSSYEQYF
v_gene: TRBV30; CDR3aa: CAWSGRVLDEQYF
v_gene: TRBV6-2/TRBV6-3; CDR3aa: CASSWTGDKAFF
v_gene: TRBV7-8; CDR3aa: CASSLPRDRGSLGDYEQYF
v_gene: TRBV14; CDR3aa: CASSRGQGAWVTEAFF
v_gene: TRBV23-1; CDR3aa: CASSQSEAAAVYGEQYF
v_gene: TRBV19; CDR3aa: CASRGLAGGLPYEQYF
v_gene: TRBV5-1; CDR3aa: CASSSTSTSSYEQYF
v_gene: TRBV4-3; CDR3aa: CASSQDPLLSSGNTIYF
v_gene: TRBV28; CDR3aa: CASSLPLAGPYEQYF
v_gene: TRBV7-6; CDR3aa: CASSFSPETDNPYEQYF
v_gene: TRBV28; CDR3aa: CASSPFGRASSNYEQYF
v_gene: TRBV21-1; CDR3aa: CASSKQGPGQPYEQYF
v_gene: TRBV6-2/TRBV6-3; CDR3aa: CASSYPPTTHGYTF
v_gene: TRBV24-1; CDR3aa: CATGTTPGLSYEQYF
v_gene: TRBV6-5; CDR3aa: CASSPQGKGNQPQHF
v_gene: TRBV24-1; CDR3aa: CANTSQRTGELFF
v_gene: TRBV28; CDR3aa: CASSPQAASTDTQYF
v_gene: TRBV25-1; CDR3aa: CASSEKERGSYTF
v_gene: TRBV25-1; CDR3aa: CASSESRRRTHETGEQYF